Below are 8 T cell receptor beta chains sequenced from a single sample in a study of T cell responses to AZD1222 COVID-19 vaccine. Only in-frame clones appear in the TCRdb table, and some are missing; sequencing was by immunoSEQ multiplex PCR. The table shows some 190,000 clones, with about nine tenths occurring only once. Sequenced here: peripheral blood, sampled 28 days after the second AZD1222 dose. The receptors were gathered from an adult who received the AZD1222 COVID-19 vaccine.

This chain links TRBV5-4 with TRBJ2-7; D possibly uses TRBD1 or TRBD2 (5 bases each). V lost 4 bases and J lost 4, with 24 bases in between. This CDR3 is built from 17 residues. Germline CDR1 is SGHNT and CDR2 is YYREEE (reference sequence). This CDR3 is CASSPPRGLPGGYEQYF. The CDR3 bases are TGTGCCAGCAGCCCGCCCCGGGGCCTCCCAGGAGGATACGAGCAGTACTTC.

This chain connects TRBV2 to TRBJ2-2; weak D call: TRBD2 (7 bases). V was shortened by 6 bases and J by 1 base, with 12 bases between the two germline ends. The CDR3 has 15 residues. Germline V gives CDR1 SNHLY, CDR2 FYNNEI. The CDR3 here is CASRAGHLNTGELFF. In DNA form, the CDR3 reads TGTGCCAGCAGAGCGGGACACCTGAACACCGGGGAGCTGTTTTTT.

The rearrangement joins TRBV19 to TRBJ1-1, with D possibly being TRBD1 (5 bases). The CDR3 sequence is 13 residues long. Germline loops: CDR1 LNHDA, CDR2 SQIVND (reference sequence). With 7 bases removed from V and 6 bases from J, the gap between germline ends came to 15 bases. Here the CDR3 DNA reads TGTGCCAGTACGGGGGGTGATGTACCTGAAGCTTTCTTT. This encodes CASTGGDVPEAFF.

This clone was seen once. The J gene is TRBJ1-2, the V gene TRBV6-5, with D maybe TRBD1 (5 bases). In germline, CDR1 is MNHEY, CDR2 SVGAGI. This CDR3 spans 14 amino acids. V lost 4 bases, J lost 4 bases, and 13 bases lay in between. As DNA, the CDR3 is TGTGCCAGCAGTTCATCCGACAGACCCTATGGCTACACCTTC. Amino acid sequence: CASSSSDRPYGYTF.

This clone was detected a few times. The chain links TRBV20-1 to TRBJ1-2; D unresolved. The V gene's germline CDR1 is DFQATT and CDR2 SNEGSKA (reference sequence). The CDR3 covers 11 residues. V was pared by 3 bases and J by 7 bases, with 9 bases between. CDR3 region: CSASDLAGYTF. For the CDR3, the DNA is TGCAGTGCTAGTGATCTGGCTGGCTACACCTTC.

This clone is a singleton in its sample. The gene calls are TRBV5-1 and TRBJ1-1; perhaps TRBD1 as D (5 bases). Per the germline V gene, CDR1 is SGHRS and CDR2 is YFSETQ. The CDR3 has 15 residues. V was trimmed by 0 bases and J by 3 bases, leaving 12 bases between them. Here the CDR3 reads CASSLGGVSDTEAFF. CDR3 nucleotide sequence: TGCGCCAGCAGCTTGGGAGGGGTTTCGGACACTGAAGCTTTCTTT. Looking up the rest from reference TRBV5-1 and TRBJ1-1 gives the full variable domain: KAGVTQTPRYLIKTRGQQVTLSCSPISGHRSVSWYQQTPGQGLQFLFEYFSETQRNKGNFPGRFSGRQFSNSRSEMNVSTLELGDSALYLCASSLGGVSDTEAFFGQGTRLTVV.

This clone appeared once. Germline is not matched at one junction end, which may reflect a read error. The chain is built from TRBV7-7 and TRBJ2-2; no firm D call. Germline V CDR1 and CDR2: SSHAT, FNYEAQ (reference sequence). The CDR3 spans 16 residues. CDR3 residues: CASSAVSPRVTGELFF. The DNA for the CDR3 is TGTGCTAGCAGCGCGGTGAGCCCAAGGGTCACCGGGGAGCTGTTTTTT.

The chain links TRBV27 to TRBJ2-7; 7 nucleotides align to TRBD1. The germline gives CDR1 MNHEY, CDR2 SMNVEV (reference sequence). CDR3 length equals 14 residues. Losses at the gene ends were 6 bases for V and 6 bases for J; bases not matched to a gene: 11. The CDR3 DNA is TGTGCCAGCAGCCCAAGAGCACAGGGGACCGAGCAGTACTTC. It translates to CASSPRAQGTEQYF.